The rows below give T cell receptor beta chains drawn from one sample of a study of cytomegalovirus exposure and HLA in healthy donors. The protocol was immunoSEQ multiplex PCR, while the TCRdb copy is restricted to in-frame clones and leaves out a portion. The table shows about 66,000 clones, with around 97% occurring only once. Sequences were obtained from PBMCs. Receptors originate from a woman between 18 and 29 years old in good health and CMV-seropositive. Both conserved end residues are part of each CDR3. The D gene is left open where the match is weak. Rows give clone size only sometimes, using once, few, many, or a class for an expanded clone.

CDR3 DNA: TGTGCCAGCATGCAGGGATCGGATGAAAAACTGTTTTTT; CDR3 protein: CASMQGSDEKLFF; J gene: TRBJ1-4; D gene: NA; clone size: NA; V gene: TRBV28
CDR3 DNA: TGTGCCAGCAGTTCAGGGTCGACCAGCTCCTACGAGCAGTACTTC; CDR3 protein: CASSSGSTSSYEQYF; J gene: TRBJ2-7; D gene: NA; clone size: NA; V gene: TRBV6-5
CDR3 DNA: TGTGCCAGCAGCTTTTCTCCGACTAGCGGGGGGCGGAATGAGCAGTTCTTC; CDR3 protein: CASSFSPTSGGRNEQFF; J gene: TRBJ2-1; D gene: TRBD2; clone size: NA; V gene: TRBV7-8
CDR3 DNA: TGTGCCAGCAGTTCCAGTAGCGGAACCTACAATGAGCAGTTCTTC; CDR3 protein: CASSSSSGTYNEQFF; J gene: TRBJ2-1; D gene: NA; clone size: NA; V gene: TRBV27
CDR3 DNA: TGTGCCAGCAGCGCAGGGGTAGCGTCCTACAATGAGCAGTTCTTC; CDR3 protein: CASSAGVASYNEQFF; J gene: TRBJ2-1; D gene: NA; clone size: NA; V gene: TRBV9
CDR3 DNA: TGTGCCAGCAGCTCCGGACTAGCGGTCACCGGGGAGCTGTTTTTT; CDR3 protein: CASSSGLAVTGELFF; J gene: TRBJ2-2; D gene: TRBD2; clone size: NA; V gene: TRBV11-2
CDR3 DNA: TGTGCCAGTAGTGGGAGGGCAGGGGGCACAGATACGCAGTATTTT; CDR3 protein: CASSGRAGGTDTQYF; J gene: TRBJ2-3; D gene: NA; clone size: NA; V gene: TRBV19
CDR3 DNA: TGTGCTAGTGGTGCGGGACTAGCGGTTGAAAGCTCCTACAATGAGCAGTTCTTC; CDR3 protein: CASGAGLAVESSYNEQFF; J gene: TRBJ2-1; D gene: TRBD2; clone size: once; V gene: TRBV12-5
CDR3 DNA: TGTGCCATCAGCCAGGGAGGGTACGAGCAGTACTTC; CDR3 protein: CAISQGGYEQYF; J gene: TRBJ2-7; D gene: TRBD2; clone size: NA; V gene: TRBV10-3
CDR3 DNA: TGTGCCAGCAGTCCCCGGACAGTCCTCTATGGCTACACCTTC; CDR3 protein: CASSPRTVLYGYTF; J gene: TRBJ1-2; D gene: NA; clone size: NA; V gene: TRBV28
CDR3 DNA: TGTGCCAGCAGCCCATCCCAAGAGACCCAGTACTTC; CDR3 protein: CASSPSQETQYF; J gene: TRBJ2-5; D gene: NA; clone size: NA; V gene: TRBV5-6
CDR3 DNA: TGTGCCATCAGTCGGGACTTTTCCGAGCAGTACTTC; CDR3 protein: CAISRDFSEQYF; J gene: TRBJ2-7; D gene: NA; clone size: NA; V gene: TRBV10-3
CDR3 DNA: TGTGCCAGCAGCTTAGGTAGAGGCCTGAACACCGGGGAGCTGTTTTTT; CDR3 protein: CASSLGRGLNTGELFF; J gene: TRBJ2-2; D gene: NA; clone size: NA; V gene: TRBV11-2
CDR3 DNA: TGTGCCAGCGATCGGGCGGGCACTGAAGCTTTCTTT; CDR3 protein: CASDRAGTEAFF; J gene: TRBJ1-1; D gene: NA; clone size: NA; V gene: TRBV5-6
CDR3 DNA: TGTGCCAGCAGCTTAGTTGGCACTGGGGCCAACGTCCTGACTTTC; CDR3 protein: CASSLVGTGANVLTF; J gene: TRBJ2-6; D gene: NA; clone size: NA; V gene: TRBV7-9
CDR3 DNA: TGTGCCAGCAGCTTTCCCGGGGAGGGTCCGAACACTGAAGCTTTCTTT; CDR3 protein: CASSFPGEGPNTEAFF; J gene: TRBJ1-1; D gene: NA; clone size: once; V gene: TRBV13
CDR3 DNA: TGTGCCAGCAGTGGGTGGCTAGCGGGCACAGATACGCAGTATTTT; CDR3 protein: CASSGWLAGTDTQYF; J gene: TRBJ2-3; D gene: TRBD2; clone size: NA; V gene: TRBV6-1
CDR3 DNA: TGTGCCTGGAATACCGGGACAGGGACGCCGACTGAAGCTTTCTTT; CDR3 protein: CAWNTGTGTPTEAFF; J gene: TRBJ1-1; D gene: TRBD1; clone size: NA; V gene: TRBV30
CDR3 DNA: TGTGCCAGCAGCCTGAAAGGGGCGAACACTGAAGCTTTCTTT; CDR3 protein: CASSLKGANTEAFF; J gene: TRBJ1-1; D gene: NA; clone size: NA; V gene: TRBV11-2
CDR3 DNA: TGTGCCTGGAGTTACAGCGGGAGCTCCTACAATGAGCAGTTCTTC; CDR3 protein: CAWSYSGSSYNEQFF; J gene: TRBJ2-1; D gene: TRBD2; clone size: NA; V gene: TRBV30
CDR3 DNA: TGTGCCAGCAGCTTAGTTAGGGAGGGACGATCCTACAATGAGCAGTTCTTC; CDR3 protein: CASSLVREGRSYNEQFF; J gene: TRBJ2-1; D gene: TRBD2; clone size: NA; V gene: TRBV11-2
CDR3 DNA: TGTGCCAGCAGTCCCTCGGGACAGGTGTCCTACGAGCAGTACTTC; CDR3 protein: CASSPSGQVSYEQYF; J gene: TRBJ2-7; D gene: TRBD1; clone size: NA; V gene: TRBV6-1
CDR3 DNA: TGTGCCATCAGACCTGGACTAGCGGGAGGGGTAGGGGAGCTGTTTTTT; CDR3 protein: CAIRPGLAGGVGELFF; J gene: TRBJ2-2; D gene: TRBD2; clone size: NA; V gene: TRBV10-3
CDR3 DNA: TGTGCCAGCATCGCCAGAATAACCACCGGGGAGCTGTTTTTT; CDR3 protein: CASIARITTGELFF; J gene: TRBJ2-2; D gene: NA; clone size: NA; V gene: TRBV6-1
CDR3 DNA: TGTGCCTGGAGTCCACAGGGGAATCAGCCCCAGCATTTT; CDR3 protein: CAWSPQGNQPQHF; J gene: TRBJ1-5; D gene: TRBD1; clone size: NA; V gene: TRBV30
CDR3 DNA: TGCAGCGTTGAAGGTGTTGCAGCAGATACGCAGTATTTT; CDR3 protein: CSVEGVAADTQYF; J gene: TRBJ2-3; D gene: NA; clone size: NA; V gene: TRBV29-1
CDR3 DNA: TGTGCCAGCAGCGTAGACGGCAGGGGAGAGACCCAGTACTTC; CDR3 protein: CASSVDGRGETQYF; J gene: TRBJ2-5; D gene: NA; clone size: once; V gene: TRBV9
CDR3 DNA: TGTGCCAGCAGCAAACACTGGGAGGTTGGAAACACCATATATTTT; CDR3 protein: CASSKHWEVGNTIYF; J gene: TRBJ1-3; D gene: NA; clone size: NA; V gene: TRBV21-1
CDR3 DNA: TGTGCCAGTAGTATTCGGACAGGACTTGAAGCTTTCTTT; CDR3 protein: CASSIRTGLEAFF; J gene: TRBJ1-1; D gene: TRBD1; clone size: NA; V gene: TRBV19
CDR3 DNA: TGTGCCAGCAGTGAGCGGCTAGCGGGGCGACAAGAGACCCAGTACTTC; CDR3 protein: CASSERLAGRQETQYF; J gene: TRBJ2-5; D gene: TRBD2; clone size: NA; V gene: TRBV2
CDR3 DNA: TGCGCCAGCAGCCTGGCGAGCGGGAGTGGAAATGAGCAGTTCTTC; CDR3 protein: CASSLASGSGNEQFF; J gene: TRBJ2-1; D gene: TRBD2; clone size: NA; V gene: TRBV5-1
CDR3 DNA: TGTGCCAGCAGCTTAGTTTTCAGTAGCACAGATACGCAGTATTTT; CDR3 protein: CASSLVFSSTDTQYF; J gene: TRBJ2-3; D gene: NA; clone size: NA; V gene: TRBV11-2
CDR3 DNA: TGTGCCAGCAGGCCCGGGACTAGCGTCTCCTACGAGCAGTACTTC; CDR3 protein: CASRPGTSVSYEQYF; J gene: TRBJ2-7; D gene: TRBD2; clone size: NA; V gene: TRBV27
CDR3 DNA: TGTGCCAGCAGTTTATCCGGGGGGTATGGGCCCGGGGAGCTGTTTTTT; CDR3 protein: CASSLSGGYGPGELFF; J gene: TRBJ2-2; D gene: TRBD2; clone size: NA; V gene: TRBV28
CDR3 DNA: TGTGCCAGCAGCCCGGGACAGTATAATGAAAAACTGTTTTTT; CDR3 protein: CASSPGQYNEKLFF; J gene: TRBJ1-4; D gene: TRBD1; clone size: once; V gene: TRBV9
CDR3 DNA: TGTGCCACCAGCAGAGATATCGGGAGCTTGGATACGCAGTATTTT; CDR3 protein: CATSRDIGSLDTQYF; J gene: TRBJ2-3; D gene: NA; clone size: few; V gene: TRBV15
CDR3 DNA: TGTGCCAGCAGTTTAAATCGCGATTACAATGAGCAGTTCTTC; CDR3 protein: CASSLNRDYNEQFF; J gene: TRBJ2-1; D gene: NA; clone size: NA; V gene: TRBV27
CDR3 DNA: TGTGCCAGCAGCGCCCCTCGGGCTAGCGGGAGTGGATACGAGCAGTACTTC; CDR3 protein: CASSAPRASGSGYEQYF; J gene: TRBJ2-7; D gene: TRBD2; clone size: NA; V gene: TRBV7-6
CDR3 DNA: TGTGCCAGCAGGGTAGTGGGGGGGCGGCCTGAAGCTTTCTTT; CDR3 protein: CASRVVGGRPEAFF; J gene: TRBJ1-1; D gene: NA; clone size: NA; V gene: TRBV9
CDR3 DNA: TGTGCCAGTGGCCAGAGACAGGGGGCGGTTGGGGGGAACATTCAGTACTTC; CDR3 protein: CASGQRQGAVGGNIQYF; J gene: TRBJ2-4; D gene: TRBD1; clone size: NA; V gene: TRBV19
CDR3 DNA: TGTGCCAGCAGCATTGGACAGCTTGAAGCTTTCTTT; CDR3 protein: CASSIGQLEAFF; J gene: TRBJ1-1; D gene: NA; clone size: NA; V gene: TRBV5-5
CDR3 DNA: TGTGCCAGTAGTATAGCTTCGACAGTACCTGAAGCTTTCTTT; CDR3 protein: CASSIASTVPEAFF; J gene: TRBJ1-1; D gene: NA; clone size: NA; V gene: TRBV19
CDR3 DNA: TGTGCCTGGAGCAGGCGGGCTGAAGCTTTCTTT; CDR3 protein: CAWSRRAEAFF; J gene: TRBJ1-1; D gene: NA; clone size: NA; V gene: TRBV30
CDR3 DNA: TGTGCCAGCAGCTCGGGGACGGGAGGGGAGACCCAGTACTTC; CDR3 protein: CASSSGTGGETQYF; J gene: TRBJ2-5; D gene: TRBD2; clone size: NA; V gene: TRBV5-5
CDR3 DNA: TGTGCCAGCAGCTTGGCCCTGAGTGGAGGAACAGATACGCAGTATTTT; CDR3 protein: CASSLALSGGTDTQYF; J gene: TRBJ2-3; D gene: NA; clone size: NA; V gene: TRBV7-9
CDR3 DNA: TGTGCCAGCAGCTCCCCCGCTACGGGTGCTAGCACAGATACGCAGTATTTT; CDR3 protein: CASSSPATGASTDTQYF; J gene: TRBJ2-3; D gene: NA; clone size: NA; V gene: TRBV7-2
CDR3 DNA: TGTGCCAGCATGAACAGGGGAGCAGATACGCAGTATTTT; CDR3 protein: CASMNRGADTQYF; J gene: TRBJ2-3; D gene: TRBD1; clone size: NA; V gene: TRBV6-1